This is a list of T cell receptor beta chains from one sample in a study of blood T cell repertoires in COVID-19. The method was immunoSEQ multiplex PCR; TCRdb's version includes in-frame clones alone and lacks a portion of them. The profile shows 250,000 to 350,000 clones, over 75% of them singletons. Specimen: peripheral blood. These TCRs come from a woman in her forties or fifties who had recovered from COVID-19. Both conserved end residues are part of each CDR3. Fields, in order: V gene, CDR3 protein.

>TRBV6-1
CASSEGTAIIDEQYF
>TRBV30
CAWSRTKQGVSGYTF
>TRBV3-1/TRBV3-2
CASSRAGPKDF
>TRBV4-1
CASSQDITGSYGYTF
>TRBV19
CASQSPYRGNQPQHF
>TRBV19
CASSTSVVAGEGYNEQFF
>TRBV9
CASSVNRQGSEQYF
>TRBV6-5
CASSKSWEGGYGYTF
>TRBV4-3
CASSQAPRSGSYNEQFF
>TRBV6-5
CASSYYATGLGYTF
>TRBV9
CASSARTGGGTDTQYF
>TRBV2
CASIAGGLETQYF
>TRBV2
CASRGDRVNTEAFF
>TRBV7-9
CASSLSRGPRDYF
>TRBV5-4
CASSTDPQGISYNEQFF
>TRBV11-2
CGWGAGELFF
>TRBV3-1/TRBV3-2
CAIHSLTKNIQYF
>TRBV28
CASSPIVQGATNEKLFF
>TRBV2
CASSVQGGNGYTF
>TRBV9
CASSVGLSGGLYYEQYF
>TRBV10-3
CAISPTGGGETQYF
>TRBV4-2
CASSQSAGTTDTQYF
>TRBV10-3
CAISDVEAVRGYTF
>TRBV6-5
CASSYSPGSSYEQYF
>TRBV30
CAWSPRPTDTQYF
>TRBV14
CASSVVPLGRGQGAYNEQFF
>TRBV6-2/TRBV6-3
CASSSLDRGGTEAFF
>TRBV14
CASSQVRGAGGYTF
>TRBV6-6
CASSYLQAGGPYEQYF
>TRBV28
CASRLRQDLFYEQYF
>TRBV2
CASRETGTGRETQYF
>TRBV7-8
CASSLRRGLENTEAFF
>TRBV19
CASSTAGQGRYGYTF
>TRBV15
CATSDKTNTEAFF
>TRBV12-3/TRBV12-4
CASGKRAIQTQYF
>TRBV28
CASSLLTGAQPQHF
>TRBV12-3/TRBV12-4
CASSPGTGGGYTF
>TRBV28
CASSDGLGTEAFF
>TRBV7-2
CASSVSGRDYEQYF
>TRBV5-1
CASSLEGQGDEQYF
>TRBV11-2
CASGTGTYEQYF
>TRBV12-3/TRBV12-4
CASSFNRGQGYTF
>TRBV7-2
CASSLVSGSHYNEQFF
>TRBV6-2/TRBV6-3
CASSLTGGGYEQYF
>TRBV18
CASSLDRESYGYTF
>TRBV6-2/TRBV6-3
CASSYSLRGTDTQYF
>TRBV27
CAAGVAGYNEQFF
>TRBV6-5
CASTGGLPEAFF
>TRBV9
CASSVDSQQGGQYF
>TRBV5-1
CASSLSSLSYEQYF
>TRBV28
CASSSGGTEAFF
>TRBV3-1/TRBV3-2
CASSRQGQTGELFF
>TRBV7-9
CASSLEAGLSEQYF
>TRBV30
CARSGGTDTQYF
>TRBV27
CASSLYGTGVNPYEQYF